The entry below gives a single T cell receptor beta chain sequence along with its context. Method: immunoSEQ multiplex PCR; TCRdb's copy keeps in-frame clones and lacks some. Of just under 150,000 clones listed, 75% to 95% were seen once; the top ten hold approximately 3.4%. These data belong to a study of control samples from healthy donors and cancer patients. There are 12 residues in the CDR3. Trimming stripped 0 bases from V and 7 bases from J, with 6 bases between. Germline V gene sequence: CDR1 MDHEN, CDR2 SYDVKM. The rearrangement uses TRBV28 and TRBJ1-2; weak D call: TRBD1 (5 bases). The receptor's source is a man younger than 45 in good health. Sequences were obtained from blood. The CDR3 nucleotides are TGTGCCAGCAGTTTATGGGGGGTTGGCTACACCTTC. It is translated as CASSLWGVGYTF.